This T cell receptor (beta chain) is from a study of blood T cell repertoires in COVID-19. Per the original data handling: Cell counts per sample came from amplifying reference gene primers. Using immunoSEQ multiplex PCR, the repertoire was profiled, and TCRdb retains in-frame clones only, with some absent. V, J and clone size were drawn from that table, and D and trimming were deduced from the DNA. Of 75,000 to 90,000 clones detected, about nine tenths appear once; the ten largest clones hold 4.9%. The sample was peripheral blood. The sequence was collected from a man aged 50 to 59 with active or convalescent COVID-19.

In nucleotides, the CDR3 is TGTGCCAGCAGTTCGGACGGGAACTACTATGGCTACACCTTC. Its translation: CASSSDGNYYGYTF. The chain couples TRBV6-5 to TRBJ1-2; D remains ambiguous. The CDR3 covers 14 residues. CDR1 MNHEY and CDR2 SVGAGI come from the germline V gene. The V and J ends lost 4 bases and 3 bases respectively, with 12 bases between them.